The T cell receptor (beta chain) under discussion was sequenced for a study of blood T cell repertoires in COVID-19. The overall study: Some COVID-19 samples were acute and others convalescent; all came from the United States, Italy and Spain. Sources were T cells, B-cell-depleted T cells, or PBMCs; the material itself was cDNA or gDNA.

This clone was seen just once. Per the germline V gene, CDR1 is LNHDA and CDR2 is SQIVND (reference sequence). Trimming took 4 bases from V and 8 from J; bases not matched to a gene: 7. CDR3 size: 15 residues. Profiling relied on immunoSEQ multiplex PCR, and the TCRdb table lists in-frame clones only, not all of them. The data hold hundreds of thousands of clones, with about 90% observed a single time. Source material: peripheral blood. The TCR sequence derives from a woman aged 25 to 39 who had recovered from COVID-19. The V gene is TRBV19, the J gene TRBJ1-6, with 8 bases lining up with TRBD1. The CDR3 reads CASSNPKGQDSPLHF. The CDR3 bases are TGTGCCAGTAGTAACCCCAAGGGACAGGATTCACCCCTCCACTTT.